This T cell receptor beta chain was sequenced for a study of blood T cell repertoires in COVID-19. On the study more broadly: COVID-19 samples, acute and convalescent, were from the United States, Italy and Spain.

Original processing notes: Researchers report that nucleated cell counts were estimated from reference gene primer amplification. Sequenced by immunoSEQ multiplex PCR; TCRdb stores in-frame clones only, minus some. V and J calls and clone size follow that table, whereas D and trimming were derived from the DNA. The table shows roughly 50,000 clones, with 70% to 90% occurring only once. The CDR3 has 13 amino acids. V lost 3 bases to trimming and J lost 0 bases, with 2 bases between them. Germline assignment: CDR1 ENHRY and CDR2 SYGVKD. This receptor was identified in a human donor in a cohort sampled during active COVID-19. Specimen: peripheral blood. The chain has TRBV10-3 and TRBJ2-2; no clear D. The CDR3 coding sequence is TGTGCCATCAGTGATACGAACACCGGGGAGCTGTTTTTT. Encoded protein: CAISDTNTGELFF.